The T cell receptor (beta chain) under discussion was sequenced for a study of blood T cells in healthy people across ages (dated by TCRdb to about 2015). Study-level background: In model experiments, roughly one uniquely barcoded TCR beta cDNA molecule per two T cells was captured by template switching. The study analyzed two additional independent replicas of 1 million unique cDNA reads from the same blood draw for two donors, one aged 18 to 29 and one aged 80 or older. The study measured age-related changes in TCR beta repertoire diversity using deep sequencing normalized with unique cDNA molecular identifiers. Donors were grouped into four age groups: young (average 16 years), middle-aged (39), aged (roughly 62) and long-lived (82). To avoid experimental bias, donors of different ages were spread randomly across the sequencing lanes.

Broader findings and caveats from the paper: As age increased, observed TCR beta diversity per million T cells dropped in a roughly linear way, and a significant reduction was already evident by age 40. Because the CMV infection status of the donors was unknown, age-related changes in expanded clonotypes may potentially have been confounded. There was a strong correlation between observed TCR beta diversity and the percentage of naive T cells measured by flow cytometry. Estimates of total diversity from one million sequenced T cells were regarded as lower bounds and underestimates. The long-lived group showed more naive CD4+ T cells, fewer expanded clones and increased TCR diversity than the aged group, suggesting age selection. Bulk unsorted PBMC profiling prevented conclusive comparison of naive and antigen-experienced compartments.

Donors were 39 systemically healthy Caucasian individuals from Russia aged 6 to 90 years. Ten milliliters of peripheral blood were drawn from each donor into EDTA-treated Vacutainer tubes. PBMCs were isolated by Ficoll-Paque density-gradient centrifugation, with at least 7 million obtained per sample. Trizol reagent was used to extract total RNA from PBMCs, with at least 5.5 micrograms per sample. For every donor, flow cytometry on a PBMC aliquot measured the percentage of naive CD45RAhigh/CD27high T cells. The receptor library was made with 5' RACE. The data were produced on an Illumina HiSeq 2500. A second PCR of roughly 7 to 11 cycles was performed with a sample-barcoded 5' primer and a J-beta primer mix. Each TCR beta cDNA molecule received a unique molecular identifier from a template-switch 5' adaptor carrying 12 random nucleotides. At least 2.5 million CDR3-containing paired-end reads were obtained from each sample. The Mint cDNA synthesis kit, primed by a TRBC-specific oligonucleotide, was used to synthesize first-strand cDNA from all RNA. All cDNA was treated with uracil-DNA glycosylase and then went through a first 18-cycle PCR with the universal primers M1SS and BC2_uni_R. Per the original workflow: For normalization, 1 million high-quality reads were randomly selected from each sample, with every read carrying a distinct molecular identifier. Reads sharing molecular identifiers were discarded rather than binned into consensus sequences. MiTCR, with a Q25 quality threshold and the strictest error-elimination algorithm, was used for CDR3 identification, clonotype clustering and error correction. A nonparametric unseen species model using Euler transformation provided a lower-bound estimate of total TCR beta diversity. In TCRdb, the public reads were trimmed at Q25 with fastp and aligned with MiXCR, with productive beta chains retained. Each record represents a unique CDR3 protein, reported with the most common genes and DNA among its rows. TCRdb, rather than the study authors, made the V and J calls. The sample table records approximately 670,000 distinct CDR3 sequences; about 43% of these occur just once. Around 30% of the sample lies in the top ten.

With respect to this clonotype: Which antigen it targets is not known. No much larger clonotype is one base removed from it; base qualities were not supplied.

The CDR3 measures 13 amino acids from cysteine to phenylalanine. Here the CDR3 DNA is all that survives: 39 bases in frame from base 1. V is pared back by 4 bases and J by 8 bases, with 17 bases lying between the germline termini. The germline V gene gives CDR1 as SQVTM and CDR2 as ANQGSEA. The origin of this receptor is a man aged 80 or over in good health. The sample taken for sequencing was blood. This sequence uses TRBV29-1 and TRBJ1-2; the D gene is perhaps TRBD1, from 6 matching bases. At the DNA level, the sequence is TGCAGCGTTGCCCAGGGCACAGGGTTCGGCTACACCTTC. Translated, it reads CSVAQGTGFGYTF.